This T cell receptor (beta chain) emerged from a study of cytomegalovirus exposure and HLA in healthy donors. PCR was performed using 60 Vbeta and 13 Jbeta primers. Method: immunoSEQ multiplex PCR; TCRdb's copy keeps in-frame clones and lacks some. Among approximately 140,000 clones listed, about 82% were seen once. This CDR3 contains 14 residues. Germline assignment: CDR1 MNHEY and CDR2 SMNVEV (reference sequence). Trimming left V 5 bases short and J 0 bases short, with 8 bases between. Findings and caveats of the study: Some 150 TCR beta chains were listed as cytomegalovirus-associated. Later analysis identified 16,000 or so TCR beta sequences associated with HLA alleles, using a false discovery rate threshold of 0.05.

A remark on this clone: Its target is unknown.

Sequencing was performed on PBMCs. The sequence came from a young man in good health and CMV-seronegative. V and J are TRBV27 and TRBJ2-1; no definite D call. Written as DNA, the CDR3 is TGTGCCAGCAGTCCCGGAGCCTCCTACAATGAGCAGTTCTTC. Translating gives CASSPGASYNEQFF.